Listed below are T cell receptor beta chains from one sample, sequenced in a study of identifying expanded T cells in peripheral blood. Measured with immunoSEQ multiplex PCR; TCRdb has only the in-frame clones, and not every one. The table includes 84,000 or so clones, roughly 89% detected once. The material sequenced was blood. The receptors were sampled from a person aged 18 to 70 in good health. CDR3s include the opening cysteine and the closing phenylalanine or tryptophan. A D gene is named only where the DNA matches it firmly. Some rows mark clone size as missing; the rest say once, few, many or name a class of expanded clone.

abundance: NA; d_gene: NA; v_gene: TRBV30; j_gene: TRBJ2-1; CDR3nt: TGTGCCTGGAGACGGAACCACAATGAGCAGTTCTTC; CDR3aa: CAWRRNHNEQFF
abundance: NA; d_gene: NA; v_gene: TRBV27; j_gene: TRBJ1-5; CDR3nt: TGTGCCAGCAGCCCTACGGGGGTGCGGAGCAATCAGCCCCAGCATTTT; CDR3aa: CASSPTGVRSNQPQHF
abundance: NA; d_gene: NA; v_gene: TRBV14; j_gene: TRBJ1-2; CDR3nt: TGTGCCAGCAGCCAACCCGGACAGAGATATGGCTACACCTTC; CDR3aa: CASSQPGQRYGYTF
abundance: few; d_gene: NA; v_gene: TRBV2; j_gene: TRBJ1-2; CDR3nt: TGTGCCAGCAGGGCGGGGCAGGGGATCTATGGCTACACCTTC; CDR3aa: CASRAGQGIYGYTF
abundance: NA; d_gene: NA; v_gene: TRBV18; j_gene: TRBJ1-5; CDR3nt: TGTGCCAGCGCGAAGGGGATTCATCAGCCCCAGCATTTT; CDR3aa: CASAKGIHQPQHF
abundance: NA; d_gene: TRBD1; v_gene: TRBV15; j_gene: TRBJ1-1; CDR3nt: TGTGCCACCAGCCGGGACAGGGAGTCTGAAGCTTTCTTT; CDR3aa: CATSRDRESEAFF
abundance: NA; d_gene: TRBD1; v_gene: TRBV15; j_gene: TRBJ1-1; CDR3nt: TGTGCCACCAGCAGAGATCAAGGACAGGGGGGACGAGCTTTCTTT; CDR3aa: CATSRDQGQGGRAFF
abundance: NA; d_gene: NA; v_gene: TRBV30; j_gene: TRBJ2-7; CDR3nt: TGTGCCTGGAGTGTACTCGTCGGGTCAGGGGGAGGTGAGCAGTACTTC; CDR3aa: CAWSVLVGSGGGEQYF
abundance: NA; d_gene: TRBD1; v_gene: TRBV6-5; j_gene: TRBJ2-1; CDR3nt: TGTGCCATTGGGGACAGAAGGTCCTACAATGAGCAGTTCTTC; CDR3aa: CAIGDRRSYNEQFF
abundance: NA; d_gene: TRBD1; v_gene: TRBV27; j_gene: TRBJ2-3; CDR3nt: TGTGCCAGCAGTTACCGCCACAGGGGGCTTGTAGATACGCAGTATTTT; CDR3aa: CASSYRHRGLVDTQYF
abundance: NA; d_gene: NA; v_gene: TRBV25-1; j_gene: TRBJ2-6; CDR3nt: TGTGCCAGCAGTGTTACTGGGGCCAACGTCCTGACTTTC; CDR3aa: CASSVTGANVLTF
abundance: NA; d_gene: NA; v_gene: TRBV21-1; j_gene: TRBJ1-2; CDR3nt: TGTGCCAGCAGCAAAGCGCGGCGTGGGGGGCGATGGGATGGCTACACCTTC; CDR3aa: CASSKARRGGRWDGYTF
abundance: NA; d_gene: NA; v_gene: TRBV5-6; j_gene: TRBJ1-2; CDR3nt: TGTGCCAGCAGCCTAGGGGGGGCGGACTATGGCTACACCTTC; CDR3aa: CASSLGGADYGYTF